Each of the 32 T cell receptor beta chains below was sequenced from the same sample in a study of T cell clonotyping in hematopoietic cell transplantation. TCRdb's copy holds only in-frame clones and misses some; the assay was immunoSEQ multiplex PCR. Altogether some 2,500 clones are present, roughly three quarters being singletons, with the ten largest covering 25% to 40%. The sample was peripheral blood mononuclear cells, taken 180 days after allogeneic stem cell transplant. The receptors stem from a male patient in his sixties who had an allogeneic stem cell transplant, so T cells may come from the graft donor. Some clones in this sample may be carry-over from other donors' samples.

This clone is medium-sized within its sample. V is TRBV28 and J is TRBJ2-2; D is uncertain. V lost 6 bases, J lost 6 bases, and 11 bases lay in between. Germline V gene lookup returns CDR1 MDHEN and CDR2 SYDVKM. The CDR3 runs to 13 residues. The CDR3 DNA follows: TGTGCCAGCAGCCGGCTGGCCGCCGGGGAGCTGTTTTTT. Amino acids: CASSRLAAGELFF.

The genes are TRBV30 and TRBJ1-2, with D unclear. V lost 1 base to trimming and J lost 7 bases, with 7 bases between them. CDR1 and CDR2 (germline): GTSNPN, SVGIG (reference sequence). The CDR3 is made up of 11 amino acids. The CDR3 DNA is TGTGCCTGGAGTGGATTGCGTGGCTACACCTTC. This gives the protein CAWSGLRGYTF.

V and J are TRBV28 and TRBJ1-5, with D perhaps matching TRBD1 (6 bases). CDR3 length: 13 amino acids. In germline, CDR1 is MDHEN, CDR2 SYDVKM. The V end lost 5 bases, the J end lost 8 bases, and 13 bases lay between the germline ends. Here the CDR3 reads CASSGWEGEPQHF. The CDR3 DNA follows: TGTGCCAGCAGTGGTTGGGAGGGGGAGCCCCAGCATTTT.

This clone was found once. This chain joins TRBV5-8 and TRBJ2-7; D is perhaps TRBD2 (6 bases). Trimming shortened V by 3 bases and J by 2 bases, and 18 bases separated the two germline ends. Germline V CDR1 and CDR2: SGHTS, YDEGEE. The CDR3 contains 16 residues. CDR3 in amino acids: CASSWSGRGIPYEQYF. CDR3 bases: TGTGCCAGCAGCTGGAGCGGGCGGGGAATACCCTACGAGCAGTACTTC. Based on the CDR3 plus reference TRBV5-8 and TRBJ2-7, the full variable domain is EAGVTQSPTHLIKTRGQQATLRCSPISGHTSVYWYQQALGLGLQFLLWYDEGEERNRGNFPPRFSGRQFPNYSSELNVNALELEDSALYLCASSWSGRGIPYEQYFGPGTRLTVT.

The CDR3 region has the DNA TGCGCCAGCAGCACAGGGACTAGCGGGAAGGCCTACGAGCAGTACTTC. Its protein product is CASSTGTSGKAYEQYF. The V call is TRBV5-1, the J call TRBJ2-7; TRBD2 agrees at 13 bases. The CDR3 runs 16 residues. The germline V gene has CDR1 SGHRS and CDR2 YFSETQ. Unmatched junction bases numbered 6, after V lost 4 bases and J lost 2 bases.

The chain has TRBV5-4 and TRBJ2-7, with 12 bases fitting TRBD2. This CDR3 is 15 amino acids long. The junction had 4 bases not matched to a gene; V was cut back by 0 bases and J by 6 bases. CDR1 SGHNT and CDR2 YYREEE come from the germline V gene (reference sequence). The CDR3 is CASSLASGRAGEQYF. The CDR3 coding sequence is TGTGCCAGCAGCTTGGCTAGCGGGAGGGCCGGCGAGCAGTACTTC.

The chain joins TRBV2 to TRBJ2-5, with D unclear. Trimming pared 1 base from V and 5 bases from J, leaving 11 bases between. Germline CDR1 reads SNHLY; CDR2 reads FYNNEI. There are 14 residues in the CDR3. The CDR3 coding sequence is TGTGCCAGCAGTGAAGACGGTCCGCGGGAGACCCAGTACTTC. This encodes CASSEDGPRETQYF.

The chain uses TRBV7-2 and TRBJ1-3; the D is unclear. The CDR3 covers 13 residues. Trimming left V 1 base short and J 4 bases short, with 5 bases between. Germline CDR1 SGHTA, CDR2 FQGNSA. The CDR3 DNA is TGTGCCAGCAGCTTAGTTTCCGGAAACACCATATATTTT. It encodes CASSLVSGNTIYF. The variable domain in full, completed from reference TRBV7-2 and TRBJ1-3, reads GAGVSQSPSNKVTEKGKDVELRCDPISGHTALYWYRQSLGQGLEFLIYFQGNSAPDKSGLPSDRFSAERTGGSVSTLTIQRTQQEDSAVYLCASSLVSGNTIYFGEGSWLTVV.

This clone has just a few counts. The chain carries TRBV14 and TRBJ2-7; D not resolved. This CDR3 spans 16 amino acids. V dropped 0 bases and J dropped 3 bases, with 15 bases sitting between them. The germline gives CDR1 SGHDN, CDR2 FVKESK. CDR3 amino acids: CASSQESRYLGYEQYF. The CDR3 region has the DNA TGTGCCAGCAGCCAAGAATCGCGGTATCTCGGCTACGAGCAGTACTTC. Based on the CDR3 plus reference TRBV14 and TRBJ2-7, the full variable domain is EAGVTQFPSHSVIEKGQTVTLRCDPISGHDNLYWYRRVMGKEIKFLLHFVKESKQDESGMPNNRFLAERTGGTYSTLKVQPAELEDSGVYFCASSQESRYLGYEQYFGPGTRLTVT.

V is TRBV27 and J is TRBJ2-7, with D tentatively TRBD1 or TRBD2 (5 bases each). Germline lookup yields CDR1 MNHEY and CDR2 SMNVEV (reference sequence). Trimming cost V 2 bases and J 3 bases, with 14 bases left between them. CDR3 size: 15 residues. For the CDR3, the DNA is TGTGCCAGCAGTTTACTCCCGGGGCAACACTACGAGCAGTACTTC. Its protein product is CASSLLPGQHYEQYF.

V usage is TRBV6-4 and J usage is TRBJ1-5; 11 nucleotides line up with TRBD1. This CDR3 has 15 residues. J lost 7 bases, V lost 4 bases, and 6 bases had no gene match. CDR1 and CDR2 (germline): MRHNA, SNTAGT. The CDR3 is CASSASGTGGQPQHF. CDR3 sequence (DNA): TGTGCCAGCAGTGCCTCCGGGACAGGGGGACAGCCCCAGCATTTT.

This clone showed up just a few times. The genes are TRBV4-3 and TRBJ2-2, with D possibly matching TRBD1 (5 bases). The germline V and J ends were trimmed by 0 bases and 0 bases, with 8 bases remaining between them. This CDR3 is built from 16 residues. Per germline, CDR1 LGHNA and CDR2 YSLEER. CDR3 sequence (DNA): TGCGCCAGCAGCCAAGATCAGGGCGCGAACACCGGGGAGCTGTTTTTT. Amino acid sequence: CASSQDQGANTGELFF.

The V call is TRBV2, the J call TRBJ2-7, with D tentatively TRBD2 (5 bases). The germline V gene has CDR1 SNHLY and CDR2 FYNNEI. Trimming took 10 bases from V and 4 from J, leaving 14 bases between them. The CDR3 loop spans 12 amino acids. CDR3 sequence: CATTASGYEQYF. CDR3 sequence (DNA): TGTGCCACCACGGCAAGCGGATACGAGCAGTACTTC.

V is TRBV7-9 and J is TRBJ2-1; TRBD1 or TRBD2 may be the D gene (6 bases each). Germline CDR1 SEHNR, CDR2 FQNEAQ (reference sequence). This CDR3 has 15 amino acids. Deletions cut 3 bases from V and 14 bases from J, with 23 bases between. The CDR3 nucleotides are TGTGCCAGCAGCTTGGGGGGACAAGGGTATCTTGTGGAGTTCTTC. This translates into CASSLGGQGYLVEFF.

This clone was found once. The rearrangement joins TRBV11-2 to TRBJ2-3; TRBD2 aligns across 8 bases. The ends lost 5 bases at V and 0 bases at J; junction bases unmatched: 4. The CDR3 runs 15 residues. Germline V gene data show CDR1 as SGHAT and CDR2 as FQNNGV. The DNA for the CDR3 is TGTGCCAGCAGCCGATCTAGCGGGAGCACAGATACGCAGTATTTT. Residues: CASSRSSGSTDTQYF. Together with reference TRBV11-2 and TRBJ2-3, the CDR3 gives the full variable domain: EAGVAQSPRYKIIEKRQSVAFWCNPISGHATLYWYQQILGQGPKLLIQFQNNGVVDDSQLPKDRFSAERLKGVDSTLKIQPAKLEDSAVYLCASSRSSGSTDTQYFGPGTRLTVL.

The V and J genes are TRBV4-1 and TRBJ1-1; 8 nucleotides match TRBD1. The CDR3 extends over 17 amino acids. The V segment lost 7 bases and the J segment 2 bases; nucleotides outside the gene matches: 15. CDR1 is MGHRA, CDR2 YSYEKL, per germline. Here the CDR3 reads CASNPLGAGGPNTEAFF. CDR3 coding DNA: TGCGCCAGCAACCCACTCGGGGCAGGGGGCCCAAACACTGAAGCTTTCTTT.

In its sample, this clone was seen a few times. This chain connects TRBV14 to TRBJ1-2; TRBD1 aligns across 9 bases. The CDR3 extends over 13 amino acids. The V gene end was trimmed by 4 bases and the J gene end by 8 bases; junction bases not matched to a gene: 5. CDR1 and CDR2 from the germline V gene are SGHDN and FVKESK. The CDR3 DNA is TGTGCCAGCAGCCCTGGGACAGGGACCGGCTACACCTTC. Its protein is CASSPGTGTGYTF.

The rearrangement joins TRBV13 to TRBJ2-3; D is possibly TRBD1 or TRBD2 (5 bases each). This CDR3 contains 13 residues. V lost 7 bases to trimming and J lost 6 bases, with 14 bases between them. CDR1 is PRHDT and CDR2 is FYEKMQ in the germline V gene (reference sequence). CDR3 coding DNA: TGTGCCAGCAAGAGGGGCAAGGGTGATACGCAGTATTTT. It is translated as CASKRGKGDTQYF. Full variable domain (rest looked up from reference TRBV13 and TRBJ2-3): AAGVIQSPRHLIKEKRETATLKCYPIPRHDTVYWYQQGPGQDPQFLISFYEKMQSDKGSIPDRFSAQQFSDYHSELNMSSLELGDSALYFCASKRGKGDTQYFGPGTRLTVL.

V gene TRBV30 combines with J gene TRBJ1-1, with no clear D. Between the trimmed V and J ends, which lost 3 bases and 1 base, there was a span of 12 bases. This CDR3 has 14 residues. The germline V gene encodes CDR1 GTSNPN and CDR2 SVGIG (reference sequence). As DNA, the CDR3 is TGTGCCTGGAGAGCTCCCGACCGGAACACTGAAGCTTTCTTT. Encoded protein: CAWRAPDRNTEAFF. Full variable domain (outside the CDR3, taken from reference TRBV30 and TRBJ1-1): SQTIHQWPATLVQPVGSPLSLECTVEGTSNPNLYWYRQAAGRGLQLLFYSVGIGQISSEVPQNLSASRPQDRQFILSSKKLLLSDSGFYLCAWRAPDRNTEAFFGQGTRLTVV.

The chain links TRBV6-5 to TRBJ1-3; no clear D gene. This CDR3 contains 13 residues. The V end was cut by 4 bases, the J end by 4 bases, with 8 bases between. Germline lookup yields CDR1 MNHEY and CDR2 SVGAGI. CDR3 in amino acids: CASSFRPGNTIYF. DNA for the CDR3: TGTGCCAGCAGTTTCCGCCCAGGAAACACCATATATTTT.

The CDR3 nucleotides are TGCGCCAGCAAAGGGATCGATGGCTACACCTTC. This encodes CASKGIDGYTF. The genes are TRBV23-1 and TRBJ1-2; D remains ambiguous. TRBV23-1 is an ORF; its function is uncertain. Trimming took off 7 bases at V and 6 bases at J, with 9 bases between the two ends. The CDR3 totals 11 residues.

In this sample, this clone turned up a few times. The gene calls are TRBV7-2 and TRBJ1-3, with D tentatively TRBD1 (5 bases). Between the trimmed V and J ends, which lost 2 bases and 4 bases, there was a span of 9 bases. Per germline, CDR1 SGHTA and CDR2 FQGNSA. This CDR3 contains 14 residues. The CDR3 spells CASSLQGTGNTIYF. The DNA for the CDR3 is TGTGCCAGCAGCTTACAGGGAACAGGAAACACCATATATTTT.

The chain links TRBV25-1 to TRBJ1-4; possible D gene TRBD1, 5 bases. Germline V gene lookup returns CDR1 MGHDK and CDR2 SYGVNS. The CDR3 contains 16 residues. V lost 5 bases and J lost 6, with 19 bases in between. CDR3 region: CASSPVTGQGDEKLFF. The CDR3 coding sequence is TGTGCCAGCAGTCCCGTCACCGGGCAGGGAGATGAAAAACTGTTTTTT.

CDR3 amino acids: CASSNPTNAYEQYF. CDR3 DNA sequence: TGTGCCAGCAGCAATCCCACCAACGCTTACGAGCAGTACTTC. The chain combines TRBV5-6 with TRBJ2-7; unclear D gene. The V gene lost 4 bases and the J gene lost 4 bases, with 15 bases spanning the gap. Germline CDR1 SGHDT, CDR2 YYEEEE. The CDR3 is 14 residues long.

V and J are TRBV6-5 and TRBJ1-1; D is uncertain. V shed 3 bases and J shed 4 bases, with 12 bases lying between them. Per the germline V gene, CDR1 is MNHEY and CDR2 is SVGAGI. The CDR3 sequence is 14 residues long. The CDR3 reads CASSYRSYRTEAFF. The CDR3 nucleotides are TGTGCCAGCAGTTATCGGAGCTATCGCACTGAAGCTTTCTTT.

The V and J genes are TRBV30 and TRBJ1-3; D not resolved. The CDR3 loop spans 13 amino acids. The germline CDR1 and CDR2 sequences are GTSNPN and SVGIG (reference sequence). Trimming took off 5 bases at V and 0 bases at J, with 8 bases between the two ends. Here the CDR3 reads CAWEGSSGNTIYF. The CDR3 DNA reads TGTGCCTGGGAGGGTTCCTCTGGAAACACCATATATTTT.

The chain recombines TRBV7-9 with TRBJ1-1; D perhaps matches TRBD1 (5 bases). CDR3 size: 14 residues. Trimming left V 3 bases short and J 4 bases short, with 12 bases between. Germline assignment: CDR1 SEHNR and CDR2 FQNEAQ (reference sequence). This chain's CDR3 is CASSFGDQSTEAFF. The CDR3 DNA follows: TGTGCCAGCAGCTTCGGGGACCAGTCCACTGAAGCTTTCTTT.

This clone was recorded a few times. The V gene is TRBV6-1, the J gene TRBJ2-7; no definite D call. The CDR3 spans 13 residues. The V end lost 2 bases, the J end lost 6 bases, and 11 bases lay between the germline ends. Per the germline V gene, CDR1 is MNHNS and CDR2 is SASEGT. CDR3 bases: TGTGCCAGCAGTGAATCCCTAGGTGTCGAGCAGTACTTC. Its protein product is CASSESLGVEQYF.

The sample holds a few counts of this clone. This sequence joins TRBV6-1 and TRBJ1-5, with no clear D. Trimming took 2 bases from V and 7 from J, leaving 9 bases between them. This CDR3 region has 13 residues. From germline, CDR1 is MNHNS and CDR2 SASEGT. The CDR3 bases are TGTGCCAGCAGTGAAAGGGAGGCCCAGCCCCAGCATTTT. Its translation: CASSEREAQPQHF.

Only one count was recorded for this clone. The V and J genes are TRBV19 and TRBJ2-7, with 7 bases that match TRBD2. In germline, CDR1 is LNHDA, CDR2 SQIVND (reference sequence). V lost 9 bases to trimming and J lost 6 bases; unmatched junction nucleotides: 5. The length of the CDR3 is 11 residues. The CDR3 DNA is TGTGCCAGCGGGAGGATCGGCGAGCAGTACTTC. This translates into CASGRIGEQYF. The full variable domain, in which reference TRBV19 and TRBJ2-7 provide the parts outside the CDR3, is DGGITQSPKYLFRKEGQNVTLSCEQNLNHDAMYWYRQDPGQGLRLIYYSQIVNDFQKGDIAEGYSVSREKKESFPLTVTSAQKNPTAFYLCASGRIGEQYFGPGTRLTVT.

The chain carries TRBV27 and TRBJ1-3, with D tentatively TRBD1 (6 bases). The germline V and J ends were trimmed by 7 bases and 6 bases, with 16 bases remaining between them. CDR1 is MNHEY, CDR2 SMNVEV, per germline (reference sequence). CDR3 length: 14 amino acids. CDR3 nucleotides: TGTGCCAGCATGGCAACAGGGTTCGAAAACACCATATATTTT. Amino acids: CASMATGFENTIYF.

V gene TRBV30 combines with J gene TRBJ1-5; D is undetermined. Germline V gives CDR1 GTSNPN, CDR2 SVGIG (reference sequence). The CDR3 has 13 amino acids. Trimming removed 2 bases at V and 0 bases at J, with 5 bases between. CDR3 region: CAWSPDSNQPQHF. CDR3 coding DNA: TGTGCCTGGAGTCCGGATAGCAATCAGCCCCAGCATTTT.